This TCR beta chain was recorded in a study of T cell repertoires in cytomegalovirus infection. Germline V gene sequence: CDR1 MDHEN, CDR2 SYDVKM. This CDR3 comprises 13 residues. V lost 6 bases to trimming and J lost 7 bases, with 10 bases between them. TCRdb re-called the reads with MiXCR, one entry per CDR3 protein. This sample has hundreds of thousands of distinct CDR3 sequences; 15% to 20% occur once, and the top ten carry around 11%. The V call is TRBV28, the J call TRBJ1-6, with D hard to call. This TCR derives from a human donor in good health (CMV status not recorded). Some clones in this sample may be carry-over from other donors' samples. Sequencing was carried out using PBMCs. The CDR3 nucleotides read TGTGCCAGCAGCGCTTACAGAAATTCACCCCTCCACTTT. Protein: CASSAYRNSPLHF.